This entry concerns a single TCR beta chain. Its antigen is still unknown. These data originate in a study of OX40 agonist ivuxolimab in advanced cancers. On the study more broadly: While on treatment, patients had intravenous ivuxolimab at 0.01 to 10 mg/kg every 2 weeks. Under the entry rules, prior anti-PD-1, anti-PD-L1 or anti-CTLA-4 therapy was allowed, and about 40% had some. Study outcomes and limitations: No antigen was identified for the clonally expanded peripheral T cells. Fewer expanded clones were found on average in CD4+ than in CD8+ T cells.

Assay: immunoSEQ multiplex PCR; the TCRdb copy retains only in-frame clones and omits some. The table lists 80,000 or so clones, roughly 92% of them singletons. This CDR3 region has 14 residues. Germline assignment: CDR1 SEHNR and CDR2 FQNEAQ (reference sequence). The input for sequencing was CD4+ or CD8+ T cells sorted from blood, taken in a trial of the OX40 agonist ivuxolimab. The gene calls are TRBV7-9 and TRBJ2-2, with D perhaps TRBD1 or TRBD2 (7 bases each). The TCR sequence derives from an adult with an advanced solid tumor such as melanoma, head and neck, liver or kidney cancer. The CDR3 loop reads CAAQGRGNTGELFF. Written as DNA, the CDR3 is TGTGCAGCACAGGGGAGGGGGAACACCGGGGAGCTGTTTTTT.